A selection of T cell receptor beta chains follows, all from one sample in a study of blood T cell repertoires in COVID-19. Generated by immunoSEQ multiplex PCR, the TCRdb table keeps only in-frame clones and is missing some. The sample lists 190,000 or so clones; 90% to 95% were seen once. Specimen: peripheral blood. These receptors were taken from a man aged 25-45 years with COVID-19, enrolled during active disease. Each CDR3 is given with its conserved first and last residue. Fields, in order: V gene, D gene, clone size, J gene, CDR3 DNA, CDR3 protein. The D gene is left open where the match is weak. A row's size may be missing; if present it is once, few, many or a size class.

v_gene: TRBV6-5; d_gene: TRBD2; abundance: once; j_gene: TRBJ2-2; CDR3nt: TGTGCCAGCCGGCGGGGGGGCCCCACCGGGGAGCTGTTTTTT; CDR3aa: CASRRGGPTGELFF
v_gene: TRBV6-6; d_gene: -; abundance: -; j_gene: TRBJ2-1; CDR3nt: TGTGCCAGCACGCCGATTGGACAGAACAATGAGCAGTTCTTC; CDR3aa: CASTPIGQNNEQFF
v_gene: TRBV4-1; d_gene: TRBD2; abundance: -; j_gene: TRBJ2-4; CDR3nt: TGCGCCAGCAGCCAAGCCGGGACTAGCGGGGGTCCCCTAGCCAAAAACATTCAGTACTTC; CDR3aa: CASSQAGTSGGPLAKNIQYF
v_gene: TRBV11-2; d_gene: TRBD1; abundance: -; j_gene: TRBJ1-3; CDR3nt: TGTGCCAGCAGCTTGACGACAGGGGGCCCTGGAAACACCATATATTTT; CDR3aa: CASSLTTGGPGNTIYF
v_gene: TRBV5-6; d_gene: -; abundance: -; j_gene: TRBJ1-1; CDR3nt: TGTGCCAGCAGCCCCGATTACAGCCTTTACACTGAAGCTTTCTTT; CDR3aa: CASSPDYSLYTEAFF
v_gene: TRBV10-3; d_gene: -; abundance: -; j_gene: TRBJ1-2; CDR3nt: TGTGCCATCAGTACCCGGAACAGTTATGGCTACACCTTC; CDR3aa: CAISTRNSYGYTF
v_gene: TRBV6-5; d_gene: -; abundance: -; j_gene: TRBJ2-7; CDR3nt: TGTGCCAGCAGGGGCAGGCCCTCCCACGAGCAGTACTTC; CDR3aa: CASRGRPSHEQYF
v_gene: TRBV5-4; d_gene: TRBD2; abundance: once; j_gene: TRBJ2-1; CDR3nt: TGTGCCAGCAGCTTGGCCGGTAGCGGGGGGGTATACAATGAGCAGTTCTTC; CDR3aa: CASSLAGSGGVYNEQFF
v_gene: TRBV2; d_gene: TRBD1; abundance: few; j_gene: TRBJ2-7; CDR3nt: TGTGCCAGCAGGGGGACAGGGAGCTACGAGCAGTACTTC; CDR3aa: CASRGTGSYEQYF
v_gene: TRBV19; d_gene: -; abundance: once; j_gene: TRBJ2-1; CDR3nt: TGTGCCAGTAGTTCAAAGCCTCGTGGTGGTGAGCAGTTCTTC; CDR3aa: CASSSKPRGGEQFF
v_gene: TRBV10-3; d_gene: TRBD1; abundance: -; j_gene: TRBJ1-2; CDR3nt: TGTGCCATCAGTGATACCGGACAGGGGGCGAGCTATGGCTACACCTTC; CDR3aa: CAISDTGQGASYGYTF
v_gene: TRBV2; d_gene: -; abundance: -; j_gene: TRBJ2-4; CDR3nt: TGTGCCAGCAGTCGGGACACCCAAAACATTCAGTACTTC; CDR3aa: CASSRDTQNIQYF
v_gene: TRBV6-6; d_gene: -; abundance: -; j_gene: TRBJ1-5; CDR3nt: TGTGCCAGCAGTTCGGGGGGGCAGCAGCAGCCCCAGCATTTT; CDR3aa: CASSSGGQQQPQHF
v_gene: TRBV6-5; d_gene: -; abundance: -; j_gene: TRBJ1-3; CDR3nt: TGTGCCAGCAGTTCGACAGTACTCTCTGGAAACACCATATATTTT; CDR3aa: CASSSTVLSGNTIYF
v_gene: TRBV10-3; d_gene: TRBD1; abundance: once; j_gene: TRBJ1-4; CDR3nt: TGTGCCATCACCGCGGGACAGGGATCGTACGAAAAACTGTTTTTT; CDR3aa: CAITAGQGSYEKLFF
v_gene: TRBV28; d_gene: -; abundance: -; j_gene: TRBJ2-1; CDR3nt: TGTGCCAGCAGTTTAAACCCAGGGTATGAGCAGTTCTTC; CDR3aa: CASSLNPGYEQFF
v_gene: TRBV29-1; d_gene: -; abundance: -; j_gene: TRBJ2-2; CDR3nt: TGCAGCGCTGGACTGTACACCGGGGAGCTGTTTTTT; CDR3aa: CSAGLYTGELFF
v_gene: TRBV6-5; d_gene: -; abundance: -; j_gene: TRBJ2-1; CDR3nt: TGTGCCAGCAACCTAAGCGGTCGCGCGTTCGAGCAGTTCTTC; CDR3aa: CASNLSGRAFEQFF
v_gene: TRBV9; d_gene: -; abundance: -; j_gene: TRBJ2-1; CDR3nt: TGTGCCAGCAGCGTAGGAACGGGGATCTCCTACAATGAGCAGTTCTTC; CDR3aa: CASSVGTGISYNEQFF
v_gene: TRBV10-3; d_gene: -; abundance: -; j_gene: TRBJ1-1; CDR3nt: TGTGCCATCAGGTTGACAGACATGAACACTGAAGCTTTCTTT; CDR3aa: CAIRLTDMNTEAFF
v_gene: TRBV5-1; d_gene: -; abundance: -; j_gene: TRBJ2-5; CDR3nt: TGCGCCAGCAACGCACGGGGGACCTACCAAGAGACCCAGTACTTC; CDR3aa: CASNARGTYQETQYF
v_gene: TRBV20-1; d_gene: TRBD2; abundance: -; j_gene: TRBJ2-1; CDR3nt: TGCAGTGCTAGTTTTAGCGGGGGCAACAATGAGCAGTTCTTC; CDR3aa: CSASFSGGNNEQFF
v_gene: TRBV30; d_gene: -; abundance: once; j_gene: TRBJ1-2; CDR3nt: TGTGCCTGGAGTGCCGTACAGGATAACTATGGCTACACCTTC; CDR3aa: CAWSAVQDNYGYTF
v_gene: TRBV11-3; d_gene: -; abundance: -; j_gene: TRBJ2-2; CDR3nt: TGTGCCAGCAGCGCGGGACAGCCTGCGGGGGAGCTGTTTTTT; CDR3aa: CASSAGQPAGELFF
v_gene: TRBV6-4; d_gene: -; abundance: few; j_gene: TRBJ1-3; CDR3nt: TGTGCCAGCAGCCGGAACGAGGGAGCGGGGTGGTATAGTGGAAACACCATATATTTT; CDR3aa: CASSRNEGAGWYSGNTIYF
v_gene: TRBV5-1; d_gene: -; abundance: -; j_gene: TRBJ1-6; CDR3nt: TGCGCCAGCAGCCTCTCAGGTCCCTATAATTCACCCCTCCACTTT; CDR3aa: CASSLSGPYNSPLHF
v_gene: TRBV13; d_gene: TRBD1; abundance: -; j_gene: TRBJ2-7; CDR3nt: TGTGCCAGCGGAGACAGGGGTAGGTCCTACGAGCAGTACTTC; CDR3aa: CASGDRGRSYEQYF
v_gene: TRBV7-9; d_gene: -; abundance: -; j_gene: TRBJ2-5; CDR3nt: TGTGCCAGCAGCCGCGGACGAACAGGGATCGAGACCCAGTACTTC; CDR3aa: CASSRGRTGIETQYF
v_gene: TRBV30; d_gene: TRBD1; abundance: -; j_gene: TRBJ2-7; CDR3nt: TGTGCCTGGAGTAAGACAGGGTACCACGAGCAGTACTTC; CDR3aa: CAWSKTGYHEQYF
v_gene: TRBV29-1; d_gene: -; abundance: -; j_gene: TRBJ2-3; CDR3nt: TGCAGCGTTGAAGGCCCCTCGGGCACAGATACGCAGTATTTT; CDR3aa: CSVEGPSGTDTQYF
v_gene: TRBV13; d_gene: -; abundance: -; j_gene: TRBJ2-2; CDR3nt: TGTGCCAGCAGCTCCCCCCCTAACGCCGGGGAGCTGTTTTTT; CDR3aa: CASSSPPNAGELFF
v_gene: TRBV5-1; d_gene: TRBD1; abundance: once; j_gene: TRBJ1-2; CDR3nt: TGCGCCAGCAGCACCACGACAGGGGTGTATGGCTACACCTTC; CDR3aa: CASSTTTGVYGYTF
v_gene: TRBV25-1; d_gene: TRBD2; abundance: once; j_gene: TRBJ2-3; CDR3nt: TGTGCCAGCAGTGAATGGGCGGGGGGCCTCACAGATACGCAGTATTTT; CDR3aa: CASSEWAGGLTDTQYF
v_gene: TRBV6-5; d_gene: -; abundance: -; j_gene: TRBJ1-1; CDR3nt: TGTGCCAGCAGTTACAGGTTAGGGGACACTGAAGCTTTCTTT; CDR3aa: CASSYRLGDTEAFF
v_gene: TRBV6-5; d_gene: TRBD1; abundance: -; j_gene: TRBJ1-2; CDR3nt: TGTGCCAGCAGTTACTCGAGTCAGGGGGGTGGAGGCTACACCTTC; CDR3aa: CASSYSSQGGGGYTF
v_gene: TRBV5-1; d_gene: TRBD2; abundance: -; j_gene: TRBJ2-5; CDR3nt: TGCGCCAGCAGCTTGGGTCTAGCGGGGGGAGAGACCCAGTACTTC; CDR3aa: CASSLGLAGGETQYF
v_gene: TRBV10-2; d_gene: -; abundance: -; j_gene: TRBJ1-6; CDR3nt: TGCGCCAGCAGACCGGGACAACAGCCTTCACCCCTCCACTTT; CDR3aa: CASRPGQQPSPLHF
v_gene: TRBV7-9; d_gene: TRBD1; abundance: -; j_gene: TRBJ2-7; CDR3nt: TGTGCCAGCAGCCCCGGGACAGGGCCCTCCTACGAGCAGTACTTC; CDR3aa: CASSPGTGPSYEQYF
v_gene: TRBV5-6; d_gene: TRBD2; abundance: -; j_gene: TRBJ2-7; CDR3nt: TGTGCCAGCAGCCAACTAGCGGGGAGGGAGCAGTACTTC; CDR3aa: CASSQLAGREQYF
v_gene: TRBV18; d_gene: -; abundance: -; j_gene: TRBJ2-5; CDR3nt: TGTGCCAGCTCACGGCAGGAGACCCAGTACTTC; CDR3aa: CASSRQETQYF
v_gene: TRBV4-1; d_gene: -; abundance: -; j_gene: TRBJ1-3; CDR3nt: TGCGCCAGCAGCCAACAGGGAGGAAACACCATATATTTT; CDR3aa: CASSQQGGNTIYF
v_gene: TRBV24-1; d_gene: TRBD2; abundance: -; j_gene: TRBJ2-1; CDR3nt: TGTGCCACCAGAGCGGGGAGCAACAATGAGCAGTTCTTC; CDR3aa: CATRAGSNNEQFF
v_gene: TRBV2; d_gene: -; abundance: -; j_gene: TRBJ2-7; CDR3nt: TGTGCCAGCAGTGGGGCCGGGACACTTTCCTACGAGCAGTACTTC; CDR3aa: CASSGAGTLSYEQYF
v_gene: TRBV5-1; d_gene: -; abundance: -; j_gene: TRBJ2-7; CDR3nt: TGCGCCAGCAGCTTGGCCACGGACTTCCTTGCCTACGAGCAGTACTTC; CDR3aa: CASSLATDFLAYEQYF
v_gene: TRBV14; d_gene: -; abundance: -; j_gene: TRBJ1-6; CDR3nt: TGTGCCAGCAGCCAAGCGGGCTATAATTCACCCCTCCACTTT; CDR3aa: CASSQAGYNSPLHF
v_gene: TRBV5-6; d_gene: TRBD1; abundance: -; j_gene: TRBJ1-2; CDR3nt: TGTGCCAGCACCCGGGACAGCAGTGGCTACACCTTC; CDR3aa: CASTRDSSGYTF